The clone carrying this T cell receptor (beta chain) was detected many times. As yet, its antigen is unknown. Germline is not matched at one junction end, which may reflect a read error. This CDR3 is built from 19 residues. This sample was included in a study of T-cell reconstitution after alpha-beta-depleted transplantation in children. General observations from the study: Approximately two months post-transplant, alpha-beta T cells reportedly originated from several hundred expanded graft clones.

Construction of the TCRbeta library involved unique molecular identifiers. Each CDR3 protein is one row after TCRdb ran MiXCR on the PCR reads. The table includes approximately 500,000 distinct CDR3 sequences, over 9.5% detected once. The chain uses TRBV12-3 or TRBV12-4 and TRBJ2-7, with 10 bases matching TRBD2. Sequencing was performed on PBMCs, taken before TCRalphabeta/CD19-depleted stem cell transplant. This receptor was obtained from a child under 10 years old with inherited bone marrow failure, due to receive a stem cell transplant. The CDR3 DNA reads TGTGCCAGCAGTTTACGCGTATCTAGCGGGAGCCCTCCCTCCCACGAGCAGTACTTC. Translated: CASSLRVSSGSPPSHEQYF.